Listed here is a single T cell receptor beta chain. Only one count was recorded for this clonotype. This receptor's antigen is unknown. Per-nucleotide qualities are absent, and no much larger clonotype sits a single base away. A read on its own is weak evidence. The cysteine opens and the phenylalanine closes a CDR3 of 14 amino acids. The only DNA kept is the CDR3, 42 bases in frame from the first base. The junction carries 16 bases between V and J, which are trimmed by 6 bases and 7 bases respectively. Looking up the germline V gene yields CDR1 SGHTA and CDR2 FQGNSA. The 39 donors, aged about 6 to 100 years, were systemically healthy Caucasian individuals from Russia. Each donor gave about 9.8 milliliters of peripheral blood, drawn into EDTA-treated Vacutainer tubes. Ficoll-Paque density-gradient centrifugation was used to isolate PBMCs, with at least 7 million obtained per sample. Trizol reagent was used to extract total RNA from the PBMCs, yielding at least 6 micrograms per sample. For every donor, flow cytometry on a PBMC aliquot measured the percentage of naive CD45RAhigh/CD27high T cells.

This entry comes from a study of blood T cells in healthy people across ages (dated by TCRdb to about 2015). Describing the broader study: In model experiments, template switching captured about one uniquely barcoded TCR beta cDNA molecule for every two T cells. The donors were split into four age groups: young (average 16 years), middle-aged (39), aged (over 55) and long-lived (about 74). For two donors (one aged 18 to 29 and one aged 80 or older), the study analyzed two additional independent replicas of 1 million unique cDNA reads from the same blood draw. To avoid experimental bias, donors of different ages were distributed randomly across sequencing lanes. Using deep sequencing normalized with unique cDNA molecular identifiers, the study measured how TCR beta repertoire diversity changes with age.

Library preparation employed 5' RACE. TCRdb shows the sequencer as Illumina HiSeq 2500. A second 7 to 11 cycle PCR used a sample-barcoded 5' primer and a J-beta primer mix. A template-switch 5' adaptor carrying 12 random nucleotides introduced a unique molecular identifier onto each TCR beta cDNA molecule. Each sample yielded at least 2.5 million CDR3-containing paired-end reads. First-strand cDNA synthesis was performed from all RNA using the Mint cDNA synthesis kit, with priming by a TRBC-specific oligonucleotide. Following uracil-DNA glycosylase treatment, all cDNA underwent a first 18-cycle PCR with the universal primers M1SS and BC2_uni_R. Concerning the study's data processing: For normalization, 1 million high-quality reads were randomly selected from each sample, with every read carrying a distinct molecular identifier. Reads sharing molecular identifiers were discarded rather than binned into consensus sequences. MiTCR, with a Q25 quality threshold and the strictest error-elimination algorithm, was used for CDR3 identification, clonotype clustering and error correction. A nonparametric unseen species model with Euler transformation was used to estimate a lower bound on total TCR beta diversity. TCRdb redid the processing of the public reads, applying fastp at Q25 and MiXCR, and retained in-frame beta chains. CDR3 protein duplicates are merged, each entry listing the most common genes and DNA. TCRdb, not the original authors, processed these V and J calls. This sample lists more than 700,000 distinct CDR3 sequences; around 50% were detected once. In total, the top ten clones hold over 15% of the sample.

Study-level results and caveats: The CMV infection status of donors was not known, potentially confounding age-related changes in expanded clonotypes. Observed TCR beta diversity per million T cells fell roughly linearly with age, and a significant reduction was already apparent by age around 40. Compared with the aged group, more naive CD4+ T cells, fewer expanded clones and increased TCR diversity were shown by the long-lived group, suggesting age selection. The percentage of naive T cells measured by flow cytometry correlated strongly with observed TCR beta diversity. Conclusive comparison of naive and antigen-experienced compartments was prevented by the profiling of bulk unsorted PBMCs. Estimates of total diversity from one million sequenced T cells were regarded as lower bounds and underestimates.

The chain joins TRBV7-2 to TRBJ2-1; a tentative D call is TRBD2 (6 bases match). This receptor was identified in a man at least 80 years old in good health. Sequencing was carried out using blood. For the CDR3, the sequence is CASRRDFSENEQFF. In nucleotide form, the sequence is TGTGCCAGCAGGCGGGACTTCTCGGAAAATGAGCAGTTCTTC.